This T cell receptor (beta chain) was profiled in a study of blood T cell repertoires in COVID-19. Study in general: Collection of acute and convalescent COVID-19 samples took place in the United States, Italy and Spain. In each case, the material was cDNA or gDNA derived from T cells, B-cell-depleted T cells, or PBMCs.

How the authors handled the data: Reference gene primer amplification gave estimated nucleated cell counts. Clones were read by immunoSEQ multiplex PCR, and TCRdb kept only the in-frame ones, dropping some. V and J calls plus clone size are reproduced from that table; the DNA served to infer D and trimming. The sample carries around 250,000 clones, approximately 91% recorded once. CDR1 MNHEY and CDR2 SVGEGT come from the germline V gene. The CDR3 runs to 14 residues. V was shortened by 5 bases and J by 6 bases, with 14 bases between the two germline ends. Categorization into cohorts depended on clinical history that participants reported.

The TCR comes from a human donor in a cohort exposed to, infected with or recovered from COVID-19 (not recorded which). The donor label of this sample is uncertain. V and J are TRBV6-2 or TRBV6-3 and TRBJ2-1, with D tentatively TRBD1 (7 bases). The sample comprised PBMCs or T cells enriched from blood (not recorded which). CDR3 DNA: TGTGCCAGCAGTGATACAGGGGAGGCCAATGAGCAGTTCTTC. Protein product: CASSDTGEANEQFF.